This T cell receptor (beta chain) was observed in a study of CD8 T cells in Susac syndrome. Study conclusions and caveats: TCR sequencing and HLA analysis covered a relatively small number of individuals.

J gave up 1 base and V 2 bases, and 3 bases lay outside the gene matches. The CDR3 totals 15 residues. Per the germline V gene, CDR1 is MNHNY and CDR2 is SVGAGI (reference sequence). A word on this clonotype: Its target is unknown.

RNA was extracted with the RNeasy kit, and a quantity of roughly 0.45 to 1 ug was reverse transcribed using random hexamers. With immunoSEQ multiplex PCR, TCR beta CDR3 was amplified across 54 Vbeta and 13 Jbeta. MiXCR, applied by TCRdb to the immunoSEQ multiplex PCR reads, yields one record per CDR3 protein. Of 65,000 to 90,000 distinct CDR3 sequences listed, less than 95% were seen once; the top ten hold roughly 0.39%. The rearrangement uses TRBV6-6 and TRBJ2-3; 7 nucleotides align to TRBD2. What was sequenced was CD8+ T cells from PBMCs. The receptor was derived from a human donor with multiple sclerosis. The CDR3 DNA reads as TGTGCCAGCAGTTACCGGGGAGGGGGCACAGATACGCAGTATTTT. Its protein is CASSYRGGGTDTQYF.